Below, 26 T cell receptor beta chains from the same sample are listed, as sequenced in a study of blood T cell repertoires in COVID-19. The assay was immunoSEQ multiplex PCR, and TCRdb's table has in-frame clones only and misses some. The sample has approximately 210,000 clones, around 86% seen once. The specimen was peripheral blood. Source of these receptors: a human donor in a cohort sampled during active COVID-19.

The chain carries TRBV7-3 and TRBJ2-2; D is unclear. The CDR3 runs 12 residues. V was trimmed by 5 bases and J by 6 bases, leaving 7 bases between them. From germline, CDR1 is SGHTA and CDR2 FQGTGA. CDR3 sequence (DNA): TGTGCCAGCAGCCCAGACTCCGGGGAGCTGTTTTTT. Translated, it gives CASSPDSGELFF.

This clone came up once. The V and J genes are TRBV10-3 and TRBJ1-1; 10 bases are a match to TRBD1. The CDR3 consists of 14 residues. Germline-derived CDR1 and CDR2 are ENHRY and SYGVKD. Unmatched junction bases numbered 7, after V lost 6 bases and J lost 6 bases. This chain's CDR3 is CAIRSGQGDPEAFF. For the CDR3, the DNA is TGTGCCATCAGATCCGGACAGGGGGACCCTGAAGCTTTCTTT.

The rearrangement uses TRBV7-2 and TRBJ2-7, with D possibly matching TRBD1 (6 bases). The V and J ends lost 0 bases and 2 bases respectively, with 17 bases between them. This CDR3 region has 17 residues. The V gene's germline CDR1 is SGHTA and CDR2 FQGNSA. The CDR3 DNA sequence: TGTGCCAGCAGCTTAGCGATGAGATCAGGGGACACCTACGAGCAGTACTTC. Its translation: CASSLAMRSGDTYEQYF.

J is TRBJ2-3 and V is TRBV7-5; TRBD2, the table's D call, lacks a check against the DNA. TRBV7-5 constitutes a pseudogene. The CDR3 sequence is 16 residues long. CDR3 protein: CARSLGLVEATDTQYF. DNA of the CDR3: TGTGCCAGAAGCTTGGGACTGGTGGAGGCCACAGATACGCAGTATTTT.

CDR3 DNA sequence: TGTGCCAGCAGCTCCGGGACAGTCAACGAGCAGTACTTC. Encoded protein: CASSSGTVNEQYF. This chain joins TRBV5-4 and TRBJ2-7; 7 nucleotides align to TRBD1. The CDR3 sequence is 13 residues long. CDR1 and CDR2 from the germline V gene are SGHNT and YYREEE (reference sequence). The V segment lost 3 bases and the J segment 5 bases; nucleotides outside the gene matches: 5. Combining the CDR3 with reference TRBV5-4 and TRBJ2-7 gives the whole variable domain ETGVTQSPTHLIKTRGQQVTLRCSSQSGHNTVSWYQQALGQGPQFIFQYYREEENGRGNFPPRFSGLQFPNYSSELNVNALELDDSALYLCASSSGTVNEQYFGPGTRLTVT.

The table lists this clone with a count of one. The chain carries TRBV28 and TRBJ2-7, with 11 bases fitting TRBD1. This CDR3 has 14 residues. Trimming removed 3 bases from V and 7 bases from J; junction bases left unmatched: 5. Germline-derived CDR1 and CDR2 are MDHEN and SYDVKM. CDR3 DNA sequence: TGTGCCAGCAGTTTTTTGGACAGGGGGCGGGAGCAGTACTTC. It encodes CASSFLDRGREQYF.

V gene TRBV9 combines with J gene TRBJ1-1, with D possibly being TRBD1 (6 bases). CDR1 SGDLS and CDR2 YYNGEE come from the germline V gene. CDR3 length: 15 residues. Between the trimmed V and J ends, which lost 0 bases and 0 bases, there was a span of 9 bases. CDR3 bases: TGTGCCAGCAGCGTAGAGTCAGGGGTGAACACTGAAGCTTTCTTT. Its protein product is CASSVESGVNTEAFF.

The chain has TRBV28 and TRBJ2-2; possibly TRBD2 for D (6 bases). The germline V and J ends were trimmed by 5 bases and 5 bases, with 9 bases remaining between them. CDR3 length: 13 residues. Germline V gives CDR1 MDHEN, CDR2 SYDVKM. DNA for the CDR3: TGTGCCAGCAGTCTTCGGGGGACCGGGGAGCTGTTTTTT. The encoded protein is CASSLRGTGELFF.

The CDR3 protein is CASSVNRGGTEAFF. CDR3 DNA: TGTGCCAGCAGCGTCAACAGGGGGGGCACTGAAGCTTTCTTT. The V call is TRBV9, the J call TRBJ1-1; 8 nucleotides align to TRBD1. The V and J ends lost 2 bases and 4 bases, in that order; junction bases with no gene match: 4. CDR3 length: 14 amino acids. Germline CDR1 SGDLS, CDR2 YYNGEE.

CDR3 bases: TGTGCCAGTACCCCAGTGGCAGGCCTGAACACCGGGGAGCTGTTTTTT. This gives the protein CASTPVAGLNTGELFF. This chain connects TRBV19 to TRBJ2-2; no definite D call. CDR1 and CDR2 from the germline V gene are LNHDA and SQIVND (reference sequence). Trimming stripped 7 bases from V and 1 base from J, with 16 bases between. This CDR3 has 16 amino acids. Complete variable domain (other parts from reference TRBV19 and TRBJ2-2): DGGITQSPKYLFRKEGQNVTLSCEQNLNHDAMYWYRQDPGQGLRLIYYSQIVNDFQKGDIAEGYSVSREKKESFPLTVTSAQKNPTAFYLCASTPVAGLNTGELFFGEGSRLTVL.

V and J are TRBV5-1 and TRBJ2-6; D may be TRBD2 (5 bases). V gave up 0 bases and J gave up 2 bases, with 6 bases separating them. CDR3 length: 15 amino acids. Germline V CDR1 and CDR2: SGHRS, YFSETQ. The CDR3 sequence: CASSLGGTGANVLTF. CDR3 bases: TGCGCCAGCAGCTTGGGAGGGACTGGGGCCAACGTCCTGACTTTC. Supplemented by reference TRBV5-1 and TRBJ2-6, the full variable domain reads KAGVTQTPRYLIKTRGQQVTLSCSPISGHRSVSWYQQTPGQGLQFLFEYFSETQRNKGNFPGRFSGRQFSNSRSEMNVSTLELGDSALYLCASSLGGTGANVLTFGAGSRLTVL.

Here the CDR3 DNA reads TGTGCCAGCAGCCGCGGACAGTGGTACGAGCAGTACTTC. Protein sequence: CASSRGQWYEQYF. The chain combines TRBV7-9 with TRBJ2-7; tentative D call: TRBD1 (6 bases). CDR1 SEHNR and CDR2 FQNEAQ come from the germline V gene (reference sequence). The CDR3 is made up of 13 amino acids. Trimming removed 5 bases from V and 4 bases from J, with 12 bases in between.

The CDR3 DNA is TGTGCCAGCAGCCGGACAGGGCCTTATAATTCACCCCTCCACTTT. Encoded protein: CASSRTGPYNSPLHF. This rearrangement joins TRBV7-9 to TRBJ1-6; TRBD1 agrees at 8 bases. In germline, CDR1 is SEHNR, CDR2 FQNEAQ (reference sequence). After removal of 5 bases from V and 4 bases from J, the junction contained 4 bases not matched to a gene. The CDR3 has 15 residues.

This clone was seen more than once but under ten times. The CDR3 loop is CASSLVTGAPAYEQYF. In DNA form, the CDR3 reads TGTGCCAGCAGCTTAGTTACAGGTGCGCCCGCCTACGAGCAGTACTTC. The chain carries TRBV7-9 and TRBJ2-7; tentatively, D is TRBD1 (5 bases). V lost 1 base to trimming and J lost 2 bases, with 15 bases between them. Germline-derived CDR1 and CDR2 are SEHNR and FQNEAQ (reference sequence). CDR3 length equals 16 residues.

V is TRBV5-8 and J is TRBJ2-3, with 8 bases lining up with TRBD2. Germline CDR1 reads SGHTS; CDR2 reads YDEGEE. The CDR3 contains 16 residues. V was clipped by 2 bases and J by 5 bases; unmatched bases: 10. In DNA, the CDR3 is TGTGCCAGCAGCTTCGAAGAGCGGGAGATTGGAGATACGCAGTATTTT. Translation gives CASSFEEREIGDTQYF.

This clone showed up just a few times. In nucleotides, the CDR3 is TGTGCCAGCAGCCAATCGTGGGACAGGGGTTCAGATACGCAGTATTTT. Protein sequence: CASSQSWDRGSDTQYF. The chain joins TRBV28 to TRBJ2-3, with 10 bases matching TRBD1. J lost 4 bases, V lost 6 bases, and 10 bases had no gene match. The V gene's germline CDR1 is MDHEN and CDR2 SYDVKM. The CDR3 totals 16 residues.

In regard to this clone: This CDR3 is missing its conserved last phenylalanine or tryptophan, likely due to a read error. The limits of the CDR3 on the DNA are not certain, so only TCRdb's listed CDR3 is given. This chain joins TRBV29-1 and TRBJ2-4; TRBD2 is the table's D call and was not checked against the DNA. The CDR3 numbers 10 amino acids, ends counted. The germline gives CDR1 SQVTM, CDR2 ANQGSEA. The CDR3 loop is CSVGETSGGG.

V is TRBV27 and J is TRBJ2-7; 12 bases fit TRBD2. Germline V gene lookup returns CDR1 MNHEY and CDR2 SMNVEV (reference sequence). V dropped 2 bases and J dropped 0; count of bases not matched to a gene: 8. The CDR3 consists of 18 residues. For the CDR3, the DNA is TGTGCCAGCAGTTTAGGGGCCCTGACTAGCGGGAGCTCCTACGAGCAGTACTTC. This sequence encodes CASSLGALTSGSSYEQYF.

The chain is built from TRBV30 and TRBJ1-2, with 11 bases aligning to TRBD1. Germline V CDR1 and CDR2: GTSNPN, SVGIG (reference sequence). The CDR3 extends over 14 amino acids. With 2 bases clipped from V and 7 bases from J, the junction kept 6 bases outside the gene matches. The CDR3 loop reads CAWSTGQGAGGYTF. The CDR3 DNA reads TGTGCCTGGAGTACCGGACAGGGGGCGGGTGGCTACACCTTC.

The sample holds one count of this clone. The chain carries TRBV7-2 and TRBJ1-4, with 11 bases fitting TRBD1. Germline values: CDR1 SGHTA, CDR2 FQGNSA. The V gene end was trimmed by 1 base and the J gene end by 8 bases; junction bases not matched to a gene: 9. The CDR3 has 17 amino acids. CDR3 nucleotide sequence: TGTGCCAGCAGCTTAGGGAGTCCCGGGACAGGGGGGGAAAAACTGTTTTTT. This translates into CASSLGSPGTGGEKLFF.

The chain recombines TRBV20-1 with TRBJ1-1; 7 bases line up with TRBD1. V was clipped by 4 bases and J by 7 bases; unmatched bases: 3. CDR1 and CDR2 from the germline V gene are DFQATT and SNEGSKA (reference sequence). The CDR3 is made up of 11 amino acids. The CDR3 bases are TGCAGTGCTAAAAGGGACAGTGAAGCTTTCTTT. This codes for CSAKRDSEAFF.

CDR3 in DNA: TGTGCCAGCAGCGCCTTACCGACAGGGGGCGGGGGCACTGAAGCTTTCTTT. The encoded protein is CASSALPTGGGGTEAFF. The rearrangement links TRBV9 to TRBJ1-1; 10 bases line up with TRBD1. CDR1 and CDR2 from the germline V gene are SGDLS and YYNGEE. CDR3 size: 17 residues. The V and J ends lost 3 bases and 4 bases, in that order; junction bases with no gene match: 12.

This clone was observed a few times. This rearrangement joins TRBV12-3 or TRBV12-4 to TRBJ1-2; 7 nucleotides match TRBD1. V was clipped by 5 bases and J by 3 bases; unmatched bases: 3. The CDR3 is made up of 13 amino acids. The CDR3 DNA is TGTGCCAGCAGTCGCGACAGGGACTATGGCTACACCTTC. The encoded protein is CASSRDRDYGYTF.

The chain links TRBV5-4 to TRBJ1-1, with TRBD1 matching 9 bases. CDR1 SGHNT and CDR2 YYREEE come from the germline V gene (reference sequence). This CDR3 spans 14 amino acids. J gave up 6 bases and V 2 bases, and 5 bases lay outside the gene matches. The CDR3 is CASSFDRGVSEAFF. The CDR3 DNA reads as TGTGCCAGCAGCTTCGACAGGGGGGTTTCTGAAGCTTTCTTT.

The genes are TRBV18 and TRBJ2-6; D is possibly TRBD2 (6 bases). Trimming removed 6 bases from V and 0 bases from J, with 12 bases in between. CDR3 length: 16 amino acids. Germline values: CDR1 KGHSH, CDR2 LQKENI. CDR3 residues: CASSPRGSSGANVLTF. DNA for the CDR3: TGTGCCAGCTCCCCGCGGGGTAGCTCTGGGGCCAACGTCCTGACTTTC. Supplemented by reference TRBV18 and TRBJ2-6, the full variable domain reads NAGVMQNPRHLVRRRGQEARLRCSPMKGHSHVYWYRQLPEEGLKFMVYLQKENIIDESGMPKERFSAEFPKEGPSILRIQQVVRGDSAAYFCASSPRGSSGANVLTFGAGSRLTVL.

The V and J genes are TRBV6-6 and TRBJ2-7, with 7 bases identical to TRBD1. Trimming took 7 bases from V and 5 from J; bases not matched to a gene: 14. CDR1 is MNHNY and CDR2 is SVGAGI in the germline V gene (reference sequence). This CDR3 spans 15 amino acids. The CDR3 DNA reads TGTGCCAGCACCGAAAAAAAGGGGGCAGCGGACGAGCAGTACTTC. It encodes CASTEKKGAADEQYF.